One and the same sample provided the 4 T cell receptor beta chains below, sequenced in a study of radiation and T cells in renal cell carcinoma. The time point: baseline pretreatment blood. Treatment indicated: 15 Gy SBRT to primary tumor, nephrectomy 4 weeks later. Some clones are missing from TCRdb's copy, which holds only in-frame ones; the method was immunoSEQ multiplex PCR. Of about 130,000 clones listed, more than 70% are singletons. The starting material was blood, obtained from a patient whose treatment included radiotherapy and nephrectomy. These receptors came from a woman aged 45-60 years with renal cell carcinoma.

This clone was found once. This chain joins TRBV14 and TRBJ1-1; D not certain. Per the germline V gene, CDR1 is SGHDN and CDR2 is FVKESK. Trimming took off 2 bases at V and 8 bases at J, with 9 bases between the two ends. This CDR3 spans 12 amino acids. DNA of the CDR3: TGTGCCAGCAGCCAAAACCGAGGGGAAGCTTTCTTT. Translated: CASSQNRGEAFF.

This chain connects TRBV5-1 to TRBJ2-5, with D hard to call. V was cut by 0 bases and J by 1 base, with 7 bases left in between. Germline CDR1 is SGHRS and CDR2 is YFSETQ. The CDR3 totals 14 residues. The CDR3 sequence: CASSLGPIQETQYF. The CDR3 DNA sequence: TGCGCCAGCAGCTTGGGACCAATCCAAGAGACCCAGTACTTC.

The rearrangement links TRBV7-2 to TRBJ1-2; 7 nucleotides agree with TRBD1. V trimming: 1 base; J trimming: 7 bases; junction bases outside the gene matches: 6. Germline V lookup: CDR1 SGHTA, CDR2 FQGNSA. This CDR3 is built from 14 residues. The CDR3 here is CASSLGSGGTGYTF. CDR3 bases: TGTGCCAGCAGCTTAGGATCAGGGGGTACTGGCTACACCTTC.

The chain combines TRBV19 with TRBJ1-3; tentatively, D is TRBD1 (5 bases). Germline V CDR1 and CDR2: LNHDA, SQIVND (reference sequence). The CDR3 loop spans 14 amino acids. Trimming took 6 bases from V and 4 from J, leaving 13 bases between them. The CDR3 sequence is CASREGTYGNTIYF. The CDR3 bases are TGTGCCAGTAGGGAGGGGACGTACGGAAACACCATATATTTT.